The source of this T cell receptor beta chain is a study of blood T cell repertoires in COVID-19 (dated by TCRdb to the early 2020s). The study in broad terms: Samples covering the acute and convalescent phases of COVID-19 were provided by collaborators in the United States, Italy and Spain. The prospective study material was composed of cDNA or gDNA derived from T cells, B-cell-depleted T cells, or PBMCs. Subjects who had been exposed to COVID-19, were actively infected with it, or had recovered from it provided the deeply sampled blood TCRbeta repertoires that made up the dataset. A freely available public database, intended as a resource for researchers studying the immune response to SARS-CoV-2, is where the repertoires were released. Samples were obtained from the ongoing ImmuneRACE study (first 160 participants) and from 1,254 subjects provided by 6 global collaborators. Sample metadata almost always included a de-identified subject ID, COVID-19 status, age in years and sex. Where available, HLA class I and class II types were taken from metadata supplied by the sample provider and were not determined by assay-based typing.

The table lists this clone with a count of one. Its specific antigen is unknown. Base quality data are lacking; no much larger clone is found one base away. The cysteine opens and the phenylalanine closes a CDR3 of 15 amino acids. Only the CDR3 DNA is retained, 45 bases long and in frame from the first base. Relative to germline, V is 0 bases shorter and J is 1 base shorter, with 10 bases between their ends. The CDR1 and CDR2 encoded by the germline V gene are SGHRS and YFSETQ. Overall results and qualifications from the work: Clinical and demographic metadata were provided uncurated, with the amount varying by source and participant.

Collaborating institutions collected whole blood in K2EDTA tubes following their own protocols. For TCRbeta analysis, collaborator samples were shipped as frozen whole blood, as isolated PBMCs, or as DNA extracted from either sample type. TCRbeta CDR3 regions were amplified from genomic DNA by means of the immunoSEQ Assay, a bias-controlled multiplex PCR. As for the original processing: The number of nucleated cells in each sample was estimated from the amplification of reference gene primers within the assay. Sequence reads were collapsed and filtered to measure the absolute abundance of every unique TCRbeta CDR3 rearrangement. For each sample, productive Simpson clonality was calculated as the square root of Simpson's diversity index across productive rearrangements. TCRdb took this table from immuneACCESS and kept in-frame rearrangements with V and J called. Such tables lack part of the clones; where checked against another copy, unresolved V genes explain under half of the gap, and the rest is unexplained. From that table come the V and J calls and clone size; the DNA was used to work out D and trimming. Within this sample are 250,000 to 300,000 clones, with 65% to 90% of them counted one time only. Roughly 4.6% of the sample rests with the top ten.

The receptor's source is a man over 45 with active or convalescent COVID-19. The sequence joins TRBV5-1 to TRBJ1-1; possibly the D gene is TRBD1, per 5 matching bases. The sequencing input was peripheral blood. The sequenced DNA is TGCGCCAGCAGCTTGGCCCTCAGGGCGAACACTGAAGCTTTCTTT. Its translation reads: CASSLALRANTEAFF. The full variable domain, completed from the reference TRBV5-1 and TRBJ1-1 proteins outside the CDR3, reads KAGVTQTPRYLIKTRGQQVTLSCSPISGHRSVSWYQQTPGQGLQFLFEYFSETQRNKGNFPGRFSGRQFSNSRSEMNVSTLELGDSALYLCASSLALRANTEAFFGQGTRLTVV.